This T cell receptor beta chain was captured in a study of blood T cell repertoires in COVID-19. About the research overall: COVID-19 samples from acute and convalescent phases originated in the United States, Italy and Spain. The analysed material was cDNA or gDNA that came from T cells, B-cell-depleted T cells, or PBMCs.

Clinical history as reported by participants underpinned cohort assignment. Germline V lookup: CDR1 MGHDK, CDR2 SYGVNS. This CDR3 spans 13 amino acids. V gave up 1 base and J gave up 9 bases, with 10 bases separating them. The repertoire was sequenced with immunoSEQ multiplex PCR; TCRdb's copy has only in-frame clones and lacks some. The sample includes around 280,000 clones, 90% seen only once; the top ten take about 1.5%. The gene calls are TRBV25-1 and TRBJ2-1; tentatively, D is TRBD2 (6 bases). The clonotype comes from a young woman with acute COVID-19. Material for sequencing was PBMCs or T cells enriched from blood (not recorded which). DNA of the CDR3: TGTGCCAGCAGTGAATTTGCGGGATTTGAGCAGTTCTTC. This sequence encodes CASSEFAGFEQFF.